The 16 T cell receptor beta chains presented below share a single source sample, sequenced in a study of blood T cell repertoires in COVID-19. Libraries were prepared by immunoSEQ multiplex PCR; TCRdb keeps only in-frame clonotypes and omits some of them. The table has 290,000 or so clones, approximately 89% seen once. Sequencing was performed on PBMCs or T cells enriched from blood (not recorded which). Receptor source: a woman aged 18-29 years who had recovered from COVID-19.

This chain connects TRBV5-4 to TRBJ2-3, with D hard to call. The germline CDR1 and CDR2 sequences are SGHNT and YYREEE (reference sequence). This CDR3 has 14 residues. The V end was cut by 0 bases, the J end by 2 bases, with 7 bases between. The CDR3 nucleotides read TGTGCCAGCAGCTTGGTCCTTAACACAGATACGCAGTATTTT. Protein sequence: CASSLVLNTDTQYF.

Only one count was recorded for this clone. CDR3 amino acids: CASSPEAGRETQYF. CDR3 DNA: TGTGCCAGCAGCCCCGAGGCGGGCAGGGAGACCCAGTACTTC. The chain carries TRBV3-1 (or the pseudogene TRBV3-2) and TRBJ2-5, with a possible D match to TRBD2 (5 bases). V lost 4 bases and J lost 5, with 14 bases in between. CDR1 is LGHDT, CDR2 YNNKEL, per germline (reference sequence). The CDR3 totals 14 residues.

The genes are TRBV20-1 and TRBJ2-5; D uncertain. The CDR3 totals 11 residues. V dropped 7 bases and J dropped 0 bases, with 6 bases sitting between them. CDR1 is DFQATT, CDR2 SNEGSKA, per germline (reference sequence). CDR3 loop: CSVQYQETQYF. For the CDR3, the DNA is TGCAGTGTTCAGTACCAAGAGACCCAGTACTTC.

CDR3: CASSMNRESYEQYF. The CDR3 region has the DNA TGTGCCAGTAGTATGAACAGGGAATCCTACGAGCAGTACTTC. J is TRBJ2-7 and V is TRBV19; D is possibly TRBD1 (6 bases). Germline CDR1 and CDR2: LNHDA and SQIVND (reference sequence). Trimming removed 3 bases at V and 1 base at J, with 10 bases between. The CDR3 runs 14 residues.

This clone was counted a single time. The V call is TRBV9, the J call TRBJ1-6, with D tentatively TRBD1 (5 bases). The V and J ends lost 0 bases and 7 bases respectively, with 14 bases between them. Germline V CDR1 and CDR2: SGDLS, YYNGEE. There are 16 residues in the CDR3. In DNA form, the CDR3 reads TGTGCCAGCAGCGTAGATCCTGGAGGGGTCAATTCACCCCTCCACTTT. Protein product: CASSVDPGGVNSPLHF.

This chain joins TRBV9 and TRBJ1-2; a possible D gene is TRBD1 (5 bases). Germline V gene lookup returns CDR1 SGDLS and CDR2 YYNGEE. CDR3 length: 14 residues. Trimming pared 0 bases from V and 6 bases from J, leaving 12 bases between. CDR3 DNA: TGTGCCAGCAGCGTAGTTGCAGGGTCCCATGGCTACACCTTC. Translating gives CASSVVAGSHGYTF.

The chain employs TRBV12-5 and TRBJ1-1; 7 bases align to TRBD1. The germline V gene encodes CDR1 LGHNT and CDR2 FRNRAP. Germline trimming cut 6 bases from V and 2 bases from J; bases unmatched to any gene: 15. The CDR3 has 17 amino acids. This chain's CDR3 is CASGSKQGTRSNTEAFF. The CDR3, as DNA: TGTGCTAGTGGCTCGAAACAGGGGACCCGGAGCAACACTGAAGCTTTCTTT.

The CDR3 coding sequence is TGTGCCAGCAGCTTGGGGCGGGAAAGGATCCAAGAGACCCAGTACTTC. Translated, it gives CASSLGRERIQETQYF. The chain links TRBV7-2 to TRBJ2-5, with D possibly matching TRBD2 (6 bases). CDR3 length equals 16 residues. Germline V lookup: CDR1 SGHTA, CDR2 FQGNSA. V was pared by 3 bases and J by 1 base, with 15 bases between.

The V call is TRBV11-2, the J call TRBJ1-5; 9 bases line up with TRBD1. Germline V lookup: CDR1 SGHAT, CDR2 FQNNGV. The CDR3 runs 14 residues. Germline trimming cut 3 bases from V and 4 bases from J; bases unmatched to any gene: 1. For the CDR3, the DNA is TGTGCCAGCAGCTTGGGGACAGGGAATCAGCCCCAGCATTTT. This codes for CASSLGTGNQPQHF.

The chain has TRBV7-8 and TRBJ2-3; 15 bases line up with TRBD2. The CDR3 spans 16 residues. Germline V gives CDR1 SGHVS, CDR2 FQNEAQ. With 4 bases clipped from V and 4 bases from J, the junction kept 3 bases outside the gene matches. This CDR3 is CASSWTSGRAADTQYF. In DNA form, the CDR3 reads TGTGCCAGCAGCTGGACTAGCGGGAGGGCGGCAGATACGCAGTATTTT.

The chain is built from TRBV5-1 and TRBJ1-1; possible D gene TRBD1, 5 bases. Germline V gene data show CDR1 as SGHRS and CDR2 as YFSETQ. This CDR3 has 13 residues. V gave up 3 bases and J gave up 3 bases, with 9 bases separating them. CDR3 DNA sequence: TGCGCCAGCAGCTCGTCGGGGGACACTGAAGCTTTCTTT. Translation: CASSSSGDTEAFF.

This rearrangement joins TRBV7-2 to TRBJ2-1, with TRBD2 as a possible D gene (7 bases). Trimming removed 5 bases from V and 0 bases from J, with 11 bases in between. Germline V gives CDR1 SGHTA, CDR2 FQGNSA. This CDR3 has 15 residues. The CDR3 is CASSGGGGSYNEQFF. The DNA of the CDR3 is TGTGCCAGCAGCGGGGGAGGGGGCTCCTACAATGAGCAGTTCTTC.

V gene TRBV5-4 combines with J gene TRBJ2-5; D perhaps matches TRBD2 (6 bases). V was clipped by 4 bases and J by 4 bases, with 26 bases between them. This CDR3 has 18 amino acids. CDR1 and CDR2 from the germline V gene are SGHNT and YYREEE (reference sequence). CDR3: CASSLGDNAGPWGETQYF. CDR3 DNA: TGTGCCAGCAGCCTCGGAGATAACGCGGGACCCTGGGGAGAGACCCAGTACTTC.

The chain couples TRBV12-5 to TRBJ1-4; TRBD1 matches 12 bases. The V segment lost 4 bases and the J segment 5 bases; nucleotides outside the gene matches: 8. CDR1 and CDR2 from the germline V gene are LGHNT and FRNRAP. The CDR3 is made up of 17 amino acids. CDR3 region: CASGSQGQGARNEKLFF. CDR3 coding DNA: TGTGCTAGTGGTTCGCAGGGACAGGGGGCGCGGAATGAAAAACTGTTTTTT. Full variable domain (outside the CDR3, taken from reference TRBV12-5 and TRBJ1-4): DARVTQTPRHKVTEMGQEVTMRCQPILGHNTVFWYRQTMMQGLELLAYFRNRAPLDDSGMPKDRFSAEMPDATLATLKIQPSEPRDSAVYFCASGSQGQGARNEKLFFGSGTQLSVL.

The J gene is TRBJ1-2, the V gene TRBV29-1, with D unclear. Germline-derived CDR1 and CDR2 are SQVTM and ANQGSEA. There are 11 residues in the CDR3. V was clipped by 4 bases and J by 8 bases, with 11 bases between them. CDR3 sequence (DNA): TGCAGCGTTGTCGGAGGGAGGGGCTACACCTTC. Protein product: CSVVGGRGYTF.

The chain employs TRBV28 and TRBJ1-2, with 9 bases matching TRBD1. Germline CDR1 and CDR2: MDHEN and SYDVKM. Losses at the gene ends were 4 bases for V and 8 bases for J; bases not matched to a gene: 5. The length of the CDR3 is 13 residues. The CDR3 coding sequence is TGTGCCAGCAGTTATACAGGGGGCGGCGGCTACACCTTC. This sequence encodes CASSYTGGGGYTF.